The 6 T cell receptor beta chains given below trace back to one sample, sequenced in a study of response to subunit inactivated influenza vaccine (dated by TCRdb to 2017 to 2018). Preparation of the library involved RT-PCR. Data came from an Illumina HiSeq 2500. TCRdb handled the public reads itself, with Q25 trimming in fastp and clone calling in MiXCR, and kept productive beta chains. All rows with the same CDR3 protein become a single entry with the most common DNA and genes. The sample table records approximately 500,000 distinct CDR3 sequences; 14% of these occur just once. The ten largest account for around 10% of the sample. The source was PBMCs from blood, collected roughly 13 days after vaccination. These receptor sequences come from a man aged 45-65 years who received an inactivated influenza vaccine. Donor details come from another sample of the same person, matched by shared clones.

This chain connects TRBV9 to TRBJ1-3; no reliable D call. Between the trimmed V and J ends, which lost 4 bases and 4 bases, there was a span of 12 bases. The CDR3 contains 14 residues. Germline V gene sequence: CDR1 SGDLS, CDR2 YYNGEE. CDR3: CASSSDPAGNTIYF. The DNA of the CDR3 is TGTGCCAGCAGCTCGGACCCGGCGGGAAACACCATATATTTT.

The chain links TRBV4-3 to TRBJ2-1, with TRBD1 matching over 7 bases. V was pared by 2 bases and J by 4 bases, with 11 bases of the junction left unmatched. The CDR3 is made up of 17 amino acids. Looked up from germline, CDR1 is LGHNA and CDR2 is YSLEER. CDR3 sequence (DNA): TGCGCCAGCAGCCAATCGAACAGGGGTCCGCCATACAATGAGCAGTTCTTC. As protein: CASSQSNRGPPYNEQFF.

This rearrangement joins TRBV12-3 or TRBV12-4 to TRBJ2-5, with 10 bases lining up with TRBD1. The CDR3 consists of 15 residues. V was clipped by 2 bases and J by 9 bases; unmatched bases: 9. The CDR3 DNA follows: TGTGCCAGCAGTTTAACCCCCCGGGACAGGGGACCCCAGTACTTC. Translated, it gives CASSLTPRDRGPQYF.

This clonotype was seen only a few times. The chain is built from TRBV2 and TRBJ1-5; D unclear. Germline values: CDR1 SNHLY, CDR2 FYNNEI. V was clipped by 8 bases and J by 0 bases, with 17 bases between them. The CDR3 length is 16 residues. DNA for the CDR3: TGTGCCAGCTCCATGGGAGGAGGGTATAGCAATCAGCCCCAGCATTTT. This translates into CASSMGGGYSNQPQHF.

CDR3 nucleotide sequence: TGTGCCAGCAGTTACGTCGGCTATGGCTACACCTTC. As protein: CASSYVGYGYTF. The chain is built from TRBV6-2 or TRBV6-3 and TRBJ1-2; no firm D call. Trimming left V 2 bases short and J 4 bases short, with 5 bases between. There are 12 residues in the CDR3. Looked up from germline, CDR1 is MNHEY and CDR2 is SVGEGT.

This clonotype was recorded a few times. The chain uses TRBV6-2 or TRBV6-3 and TRBJ2-2, with a tentative D call TRBD2 (6 bases). With 3 bases removed from V and 4 bases from J, the gap between germline ends came to 24 bases. Germline V gene lookup returns CDR1 MNHEY and CDR2 SVGEGT. The CDR3 is 19 amino acids. The CDR3 sequence is CASSYSVVSGRIFTGELFF. The CDR3 DNA reads TGTGCCAGCAGTTATTCTGTAGTTAGCGGCCGGATTTTCACCGGGGAGCTGTTTTTT.